The TCR beta chain described here comes from a study of CD4 T cells in relation to SARS-CoV-2 and coronaviruses listed by TCRdb under 2021. Broadly, across the study: In the ViraFEST assay, PBMCs were grown with antigen for 9 to 10 days, and TCR beta CDR3s were then sequenced to identify antigen-specific clonal expansions. Across all 12 patients in the convalescent cohort, the median age was roughly 38 years, with a range of roughly 21 to 75 years. Among the roughly 12 convalescent patients, 8 males and 4 females were included, and two of the subjects were Hispanic. Using patient-derived lymphoblastoid cell lines, the shared crossreactive spike epitopes were mapped to their HLA restriction. The study assessed, at the TCR clonotype level, memory CD4+ T cell crossreactivity between SARS-CoV-2 and common cold coronavirus spike proteins. The Adaptive Biotechnologies TCR-sequencing kit was used to sequence samples from a few pre-COVID donors and the naive versus memory experiments, whereas other data were Illumina-based. A different, Illumina-based TCR-beta assay was used to sequence expansion assays from other donors in the study.

Naive and memory CD4+ T cells were separated from cryopreserved PBMCs by first enriching for CD4 and then performing EasySep naive CD4+ T cell enrichment. Sorted naive or memory CD4+ T cells (about 9.2 x 10^4) were cultured 1:1 with T cell-depleted PBMCs and CEF peptides for about 10 days. In general, triplicate replicate wells were used for every peptide culture condition. Ficoll-Paque PLUS gradient centrifugation was used to isolate PBMCs from either whole blood or leukapheresis product. PBMCs were either cryopreserved at -140 degrees C or used fresh in the expansion assay. The QIAamp Micro DNA Kit was used to extract genomic DNA from the CD4+ T cells. The germline V gene supplies CDR1 SNHLY and CDR2 FYNNEI. V is pruned by 8 bases and J by 1 base, leaving 11 bases of the junction without a gene match. Reading from cysteine to phenylalanine, the CDR3 counts 15 amino acids. Only the CDR3 region is kept as DNA, spanning 45 bases read in frame from base 1.

Comments on this clone: The target of this receptor is not known. No base quality values were provided; no much bigger clone lies one nucleotide off.

DNA from CEF-cultured naive and memory CD4+ T cells underwent immunoSEQ TCR-beta sequencing at survey level. Per the original workflow: During preprocessing, nonproductive sequences were removed, as were CDR3s that did not start with C, did not end with F or W, or were shorter than 7 amino acids. Antigen-specific clonotypes were called with the MANAFEST web app on the basis of expansion relative to the reference and to other culture wells. A clone was considered positive if significant expansion relative to the reference culture was observed in 2 of 3 replicate wells at an FDR below 0.05. Positive clones also required significant expansion versus all other tandem wells and an odds ratio above 5. Cultured and uncultured naive and memory CD4+ repertoires were searched for CDR3s previously identified as spike- and CEF-reactive. After three terminal residues were trimmed from each end, CDR3 homology was quantified as pairwise Levenshtein distance using the stringdist R package. Drawn from immuneACCESS, this table holds only the in-frame rearrangements with V and J called that TCRdb kept. Clones are partly lost; checked studies trace under half to an unresolved V gene and leave the rest unexplained. The V and J calls and clone size are taken from that table; D and trimming were inferred from the DNA. The sample records about 43,000 clones, roughly 82% of which are singletons. Approximately 1.5% of the sample is in the top ten clones.

On the study overall, not on this receptor specifically: Sequencing naive versus memory cells indicated that the assay picks up memory recall responses, not primary responses primed during culture. Memory CD4+ clonotypes crossrecognizing SARS-CoV-2 and at least one common cold coronavirus spike were found in 50% to 80% of donors. Small numbers of patients and of tested TCRs limited the study. No donor contributed both pre-pandemic and post-infection samples, which limited tracing the source of pre-existing responses. Crossreactivity analysis centred on spike protein, so crossreactivity against other viral proteins was not assessed. Crossreactive clones showed significantly weaker SARS-CoV-2-driven expansion than monoreactive clones, consistent with antigenic imprinting.

The sample comprised naive CD4+ T cells from PBMCs, cultured in vitro. In light of the paper, this sample's cell subset or site label describes: naive CD4+ T cells isolated by negative enrichment. The sequence was collected from an adult with COVID-19. The chain uses TRBV2 and TRBJ2-7; a stretch of 7 junction bases matches TRBD2. The CDR3 protein is CASSAPGTTSYEQYF. Here is the DNA: TGTGCCAGCTCCGCACCCGGGACTACGTCCTACGAGCAGTACTTC.